The TCR beta chain under discussion was sequenced for a study of Ad26.COV2.S vaccination and SARS-CoV-2 variants. Whole-study context: The trial was COV1001 and the donor's arm was Ad26.COV2.S. The authors gave Ad26.COV2.S intramuscularly, either once or twice 56 days apart. Findings of the study overall: An underestimation of total T cell responses may have resulted from the TCR breadth and depth analyses.

From germline, CDR1 is SGHRS and CDR2 YFSETQ. The CDR3 totals 13 residues. The V end lost 4 bases, the J end lost 1 base, and 8 bases lay between the germline ends. Documented treatment: 19 received Ad26.COV2.S at low or high dose, single or two shots; roughly 5 received placebo; per-sample allocation not given. Samples came from day 63 after the first vaccine or placebo injection. As regards this clone: What it binds is not known.

Only in-frame clones appear in the TCRdb table, and some are missing; sequencing was by immunoSEQ multiplex PCR. There are a few hundred thousand clones in the sample; around nine tenths occur only once, and 3.4% lies in the top ten. Material: peripheral blood, obtained in a trial of Ad26.COV2.S vaccine versus placebo. The origin of this receptor is a person between 18 and 65 years old who received the Ad26.COV2.S COVID-19 vaccine or a placebo. The chain has TRBV5-1 and TRBJ2-5; possibly TRBD2 for D (6 bases). CDR3 protein: CASSLSGQETQYF. DNA of the CDR3: TGCGCCAGCAGCCTTAGCGGCCAAGAGACCCAGTACTTC.